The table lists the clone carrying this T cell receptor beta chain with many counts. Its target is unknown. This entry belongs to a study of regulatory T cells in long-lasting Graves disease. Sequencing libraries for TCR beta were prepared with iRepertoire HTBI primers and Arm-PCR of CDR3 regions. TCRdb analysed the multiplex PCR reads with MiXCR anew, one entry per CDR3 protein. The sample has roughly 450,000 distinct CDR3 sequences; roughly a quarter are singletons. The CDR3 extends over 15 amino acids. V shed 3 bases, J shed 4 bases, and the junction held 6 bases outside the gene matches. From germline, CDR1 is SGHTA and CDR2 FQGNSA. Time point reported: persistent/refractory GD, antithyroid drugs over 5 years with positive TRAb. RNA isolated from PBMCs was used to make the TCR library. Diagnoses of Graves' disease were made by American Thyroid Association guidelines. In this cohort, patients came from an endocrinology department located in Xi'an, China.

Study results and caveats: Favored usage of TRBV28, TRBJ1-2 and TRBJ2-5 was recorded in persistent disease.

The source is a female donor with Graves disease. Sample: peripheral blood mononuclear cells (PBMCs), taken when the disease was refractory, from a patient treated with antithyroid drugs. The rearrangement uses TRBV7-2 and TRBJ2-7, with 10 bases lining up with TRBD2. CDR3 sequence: CASSFTGTSAYEQYF. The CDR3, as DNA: TGTGCCAGCAGCTTCACCGGGACTAGCGCTTACGAGCAGTACTTC.